This T cell receptor beta chain was captured by sequencing in a study of vaccination effects on CD4 cells after COVID-19 (dated 2022 in TCRdb). In terms of the full investigation: To identify antigen-specific CD4+ T cell clonotypes by their expansion, the ViraFEST assay first stimulated PBMC with viral peptide pools and then applied TCR sequencing. The full study included over 8 COVID-19 convalescent patients and several SARS-CoV-2-naive healthy vaccine recipients. SARS-CoV-2 spike-specific CD4+ TCR repertoires were compared before and after mRNA vaccination in COVID-19 convalescent patients and in infection-naive vaccine recipients. Cultures from other donors in the study were sequenced using the Oncomine TCR Beta short-read assay on an Illumina iSeq 100. Across the study, the median time from the second dose to post-vaccine sampling was 72 days (range 14 to 241). Approximately 2.1 million PBMC per well were cultured in IMDM with around 5.3% human AB serum, 9 to 10 IU/ml IL-2 and gentamicin, plus 10 ug/ml peptides.

On the study overall, not on this receptor specifically: Clones induced by infection and clones induced by vaccination both contracted markedly at late timepoints after vaccination, which fits with T cell responses waning over time. Only a small number of convalescent patients were included, and no early post-infection timepoints were available, which limited the study. Among healthy vaccine recipients, nearly all vaccine-induced clones were SARS-CoV-2 mono-reactive, and only 1 of 255 was cross-reactive with common cold coronaviruses.

Library preparation employed the immunoSEQ multiplex PCR assay. DNA from the cultured and isolated CD4+ T cells underwent TCR beta CDR3 sequencing. Per the original workflow: Non-productive TCR sequences were removed and reads were trimmed to the CDR3 region, keeping CDR3s of at least 7 amino acids. The MANAFEST web app was used to pick out antigen-specific clonotypes by comparing their expansion in peptide wells with that in reference cultures. To be called positive, a clone needed expansion at FDR<0.05 compared with the reference and with all other wells, an odds ratio greater than 5, and a frequency greater than 0.1% in two replicate wells. Cross-reactive clonotypes were defined as significantly expanded in SARS-CoV-2 spike wells and in at least one common cold coronavirus spike condition. Using the stringdist R package, CDR3 similarity was measured by Levenshtein distance, and unrooted trees were constructed with ape in R 3.6.1. This is the immuneACCESS table as TCRdb keeps it, with only in-frame sequences that have V and J called. A part of the clones is gone; compared with another copy, unresolved V genes explain less than half, and the rest is unexplained. V, J and clone size are those of that table, while D and trimming were read from the DNA. The sample includes 30,000 to 35,000 clones, with around 70% observed a single time. 14% to 15% of the sample is held by the ten biggest clonotypes.

After more than 9 days of culture, CD4+ T cells were isolated with the EasySep CD4+ T cell isolation kit. Each participant received two doses of an mRNA SARS-CoV-2 vaccine, either BNT162b2 or mRNA-1273. Healthy vaccine recipients had no prior SARS-CoV-2 infection, confirmed by negative nucleocapsid antibodies before and after vaccination. On days 3 and 7, half of the culture medium was replaced with fresh IL-2-containing medium. Each peptide stimulation condition was cultured in triplicate wells unless otherwise noted. Using Ficoll-Paque Plus gradient centrifugation, PBMC were separated from whole blood and then either used fresh or cryopreserved at -140C. The QIAamp micro DNA kit was used to extract genomic DNA from the cultured CD4+ T cells. V is pared back by 5 bases and J by 1 base, with 17 bases lying between the germline termini. CDR1 and CDR2, looked up from the germline V gene, are SGHAT and FQNNGV. The CDR3 contains 17 residues, cysteine and phenylalanine counted. Just the 51-base CDR3 DNA is kept, in frame starting at base 1.

With respect to this clone: Its antigen is currently not known. Base qualities are not at hand, and no much larger clone is one base apart.

The sequence joins TRBV11-2 to TRBJ2-2; possibly the D gene is TRBD1, per 5 matching bases. The receptor was isolated from a human donor who received a COVID-19 vaccine. The input for sequencing was CD4+ T cells from PBMCs cultured without peptide, taken after COVID-19 vaccination. CDR3 sequence: CASSPIKRTQNTGELFF. The DNA reads as follows: TGTGCCAGCAGCCCAATAAAACGGACACAGAACACCGGGGAGCTGTTTTTT.